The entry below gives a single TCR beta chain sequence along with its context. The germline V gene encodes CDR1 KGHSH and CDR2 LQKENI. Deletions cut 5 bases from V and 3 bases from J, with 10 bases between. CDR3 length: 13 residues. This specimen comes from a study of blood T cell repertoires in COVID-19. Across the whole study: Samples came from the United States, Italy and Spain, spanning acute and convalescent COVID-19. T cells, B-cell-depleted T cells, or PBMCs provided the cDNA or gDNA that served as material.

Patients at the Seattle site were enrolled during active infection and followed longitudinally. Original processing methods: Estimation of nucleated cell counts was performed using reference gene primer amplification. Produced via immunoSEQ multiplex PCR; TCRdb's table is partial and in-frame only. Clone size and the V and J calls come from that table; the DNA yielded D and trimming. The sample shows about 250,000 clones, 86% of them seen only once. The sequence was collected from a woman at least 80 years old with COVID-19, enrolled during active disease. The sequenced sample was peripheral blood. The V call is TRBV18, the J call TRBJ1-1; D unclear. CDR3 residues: CASSTARDTEAFF. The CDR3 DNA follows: TGTGCCAGCTCAACCGCCCGGGACACTGAAGCTTTCTTT.